The sequence of this T cell receptor beta chain was determined in a study of blood T cell repertoires in COVID-19. This CDR3 is 16 amino acids long. The germline gives CDR1 SGHVS, CDR2 FNYEAQ. V was cut by 5 bases and J by 1 base, with 18 bases left in between. Clones were read by immunoSEQ multiplex PCR, and TCRdb kept only the in-frame ones, dropping some. The sample yields around 60,000 clones, 75% to 90% seen once. The chain recombines TRBV7-6 with TRBJ2-7; maybe TRBD1 (5 bases). The sample taken for sequencing was peripheral blood. The receptor was isolated from a human donor with active COVID-19. The donor label of this sample is uncertain. In DNA form, the CDR3 reads TGTGCCAGCAGCCCAAGACAGAGAGTGGGATCCTACGAGCAGTACTTC. Protein sequence: CASSPRQRVGSYEQYF.